This TCR beta chain is from a study of T cell changes during pregnancy in multiple sclerosis. The protocol was immunoSEQ multiplex PCR, while the TCRdb copy is restricted to in-frame clones and leaves out a portion. In the table there are approximately 30,000 clones, over 80% of which are singletons. The germline V gene has CDR1 SGDLS and CDR2 YYNGEE. The CDR3 is 14 amino acids. Trimming removed 0 bases from V and 7 bases from J, with 11 bases in between. This receptor was obtained from a female donor with multiple sclerosis, enrolled in a pregnancy study. This sequence joins TRBV9 and TRBJ2-1; weak D call: TRBD2 (5 bases). Sequencing was performed on CD8+ T cells from peripheral blood mononuclear cells, taken in the first trimester of pregnancy. The CDR3 DNA reads as TGTGCCAGCAGCGTAGATGGTGGGAGTAATGAGCAGTTCTTC. Translation: CASSVDGGSNEQFF. The full variable domain, completed using reference TRBV9 and TRBJ2-1, is DSGVTQTPKHLITATGQRVTLRCSPRSGDLSVYWYQQSLDQGLQFLIQYYNGEERAKGNILERFSAQQFPDLHSELNLSSLELGDSALYFCASSVDGGSNEQFFGPGTRLTVL.